A single sample gave rise to the 29 T cell receptor beta chains below, sequenced in a study of vaccination effects on CD4 cells after COVID-19. These receptors' antigens are unknown. Once cultured for 10 days, the cells underwent separation to obtain CD4+ T cells. Some clones are missing from TCRdb's copy, which holds only in-frame ones; the method was immunoSEQ multiplex PCR. This table holds tens of thousands of clones, 60% to 80% found once. The source material was CD4+ T cells from PBMCs cultured without peptide, sampled before COVID-19 vaccination. The origin of the receptors is a human donor who received a COVID-19 vaccine.

This clone occurred a few times. This rearrangement joins TRBV24-1 to TRBJ1-2; D might be TRBD1 (6 bases). The CDR3 has 14 amino acids. V shed 2 bases and J shed 2 bases, with 8 bases lying between them. The V gene's germline CDR1 is KGHDR and CDR2 SFDVKD. The CDR3 loop is CATSDWTANYGYTF. In DNA form, the CDR3 reads TGTGCCACCAGTGATTGGACAGCAAACTATGGCTACACCTTC.

The chain joins TRBV15 to TRBJ1-6, with a possible D match to TRBD1 (6 bases). V lost 5 bases and J 3 bases, leaving 17 bases between the germline ends. The germline V gene encodes CDR1 LNHNV and CDR2 YYDKDF (reference sequence). The CDR3 is 17 residues long. The CDR3 nucleotides read TGTGCCACCAGCTCCAGTACGGGGGCAAGCTATAATTCACCCCTCCACTTT. This gives the protein CATSSSTGASYNSPLHF.

DNA of the CDR3: TGCAGTGCTAGAGACGGACCCGCAGCTTTCTTT. The encoded protein is CSARDGPAAFF. The rearrangement links TRBV20-1 to TRBJ1-1, with no clear D. This CDR3 is built from 11 residues. Between the trimmed V and J ends, which lost 0 bases and 10 bases, there was a span of 9 bases. Germline V gene sequence: CDR1 DFQATT, CDR2 SNEGSKA (reference sequence).

This chain joins TRBV19 and TRBJ2-2; maybe TRBD2 (5 bases). Trimming left V 1 base short and J 4 bases short, with 16 bases between. The CDR3 totals 17 residues. Per the germline V gene, CDR1 is LNHDA and CDR2 is SQIVND (reference sequence). In DNA, the CDR3 is TGTGCCAGTAGTATAGTTCCTAGCTGGGTGGGCACCGGGGAGCTGTTTTTT. Its protein is CASSIVPSWVGTGELFF.

This chain uses TRBV6-6 with TRBJ2-1; possibly TRBD2 for D (5 bases). This CDR3 spans 13 amino acids. Germline V lookup: CDR1 MNHNY, CDR2 SVGAGI (reference sequence). Trimming removed 0 bases from V and 7 bases from J, with 7 bases in between. CDR3 in amino acids: CASSYSGANEQFF. CDR3 nucleotides: TGTGCCAGCAGTTACTCGGGAGCGAATGAGCAGTTCTTC.

This chain joins TRBV5-1 and TRBJ2-2; 7 bases are a match to TRBD1. Germline CDR1 is SGHRS and CDR2 is YFSETQ. There are 14 residues in the CDR3. With 4 bases clipped from V and 6 bases from J, the junction kept 6 bases outside the gene matches. In DNA form, the CDR3 reads TGCGCCAGCAGCCGGCGACAGGGCGCCGGGGAGCTGTTTTTT. This translates into CASSRRQGAGELFF.

The chain carries TRBV19 and TRBJ2-3; unclear D gene. The germline V and J ends were trimmed by 1 base and 1 base, with 9 bases remaining between them. Germline-derived CDR1 and CDR2 are LNHDA and SQIVND (reference sequence). CDR3 size: 15 residues. The CDR3 region has the DNA TGTGCCAGTAGTATAGTGGGAAAGGGCACAGATACGCAGTATTTT. This encodes CASSIVGKGTDTQYF.

The V gene is TRBV6-1, the J gene TRBJ2-2, with TRBD1 matching over 9 bases. The trim removed 0 bases at V and 6 bases at J, leaving 5 bases unmatched. The CDR3 runs to 16 residues. Germline-derived CDR1 and CDR2 are MNHNS and SASEGT. The CDR3 spells CASSEAGTGRPGELFF. The CDR3 DNA is TGTGCCAGCAGTGAAGCGGGGACAGGGAGGCCCGGGGAGCTGTTTTTT.

The sample holds one count of this clone. V gene TRBV5-6 combines with J gene TRBJ2-2, with D tentatively TRBD1 (6 bases). Trimming pared 4 bases from V and 0 bases from J, leaving 7 bases between. This CDR3 comprises 14 residues. Germline V gene sequence: CDR1 SGHDT, CDR2 YYEEEE. The CDR3 DNA reads as TGTGCCAGCAGCCGGACAGCGAACACCGGGGAGCTGTTTTTT. Amino acids: CASSRTANTGELFF.

This clone was recorded only once. The chain joins TRBV3-1 (or the pseudogene TRBV3-2) to TRBJ1-4; D possibly corresponds to TRBD1 (6 bases). The germline V gene has CDR1 LGHDT and CDR2 YNNKEL (reference sequence). The CDR3 runs to 15 residues. V lost 3 bases and J lost 3, with 11 bases in between. The DNA of the CDR3 is TGTGCCAGCAGCCAGGCGACAGGCTCTAATGAAAAACTGTTTTTT. Protein sequence: CASSQATGSNEKLFF.

To note about this clone: At one of its ends the junction is not consistent with the germline gene, which may arise from a read error. V and J are TRBV15 and TRBJ2-3; D not certain. This CDR3 region has 11 residues. Germline CDR1 is LNHNV and CDR2 is YYDKDF (reference sequence). CDR3 region: CATSSRDTQYF. CDR3 DNA sequence: TGTGCCACCAGCAGCAGAGATACGCAGTATTTT.

The genes are TRBV21-1 and TRBJ1-6. TRBV21-1 is a pseudogene locus. The CDR3 totals 17 residues. The CDR3 DNA reads as TGTGCCAGCAGCAAAGGAGGACCCCAAAACTATAATTCACCCCTCCACTTT. It yields the protein CASSKGGPQNYNSPLHF.

The chain couples TRBV10-2 to TRBJ2-3, with TRBD2 identical over 11 bases. V lost 3 bases and J lost 1; bases outside the gene matches: 0. This CDR3 comprises 15 residues. Germline-derived CDR1 and CDR2 are WSHSY and SAAADI. CDR3 loop: CASSELAGGTDTQYF. DNA of the CDR3: TGCGCCAGCAGTGAACTAGCGGGGGGCACAGATACGCAGTATTTT.

The chain combines TRBV5-6 with TRBJ2-3; 11 bases map to TRBD1. Germline V CDR1 and CDR2: SGHDT, YYEEEE. Trimming cost V 2 bases and J 8 bases; bases outside gene matches: 7. This CDR3 has 15 amino acids. The CDR3 loop reads CASSFLGQGVVTQYF. As DNA, the CDR3 is TGTGCCAGCAGCTTTTTGGGACAGGGGGTTGTTACGCAGTATTTT.

The chain combines TRBV5-1 with TRBJ1-1; unclear D gene. The CDR3 covers 15 residues. Looked up from germline, CDR1 is SGHRS and CDR2 is YFSETQ. Trimming removed 0 bases from V and 0 bases from J, with 9 bases in between. The CDR3 here is CASSLDGPMNTEAFF. CDR3 in DNA: TGCGCCAGCAGCTTGGATGGCCCCATGAACACTGAAGCTTTCTTT.

The V and J genes are TRBV18 and TRBJ2-5; no definite D call. CDR1 and CDR2 (germline): KGHSH, LQKENI. The length of the CDR3 is 15 residues. V dropped 3 bases and J dropped 5 bases, with 16 bases sitting between them. CDR3 sequence: CASSPPDRTGETQYF. The DNA of the CDR3 is TGTGCCAGCTCACCCCCGGATCGGACCGGTGAGACCCAGTACTTC.

DNA of the CDR3: TGTGCCACCAGCAGAGTCCTGTCCGCGAACACTGAAGCTTTCTTT. Translated: CATSRVLSANTEAFF. The V call is TRBV15, the J call TRBJ1-1; no firm D call. Germline values: CDR1 LNHNV, CDR2 YYDKDF (reference sequence). V lost 1 base and J lost 1, with 10 bases in between. The CDR3 runs to 15 residues.

Only one count was recorded for this clone. The chain recombines TRBV10-1 with TRBJ2-5; D is undetermined. The CDR3 consists of 13 residues. The germline V and J ends were trimmed by 3 bases and 2 bases, with 7 bases remaining between them. Germline CDR1 is WNHNN and CDR2 is SYGVQD (reference sequence). The chain's CDR3 is CASSEPNQETQYF. The DNA for the CDR3 is TGCGCCAGCAGTGAACCAAATCAAGAGACCCAGTACTTC.

V is TRBV18 and J is TRBJ2-2; D not resolved. The CDR3 is 13 residues long. V lost 5 bases and J 3 bases, leaving 7 bases between the germline ends. CDR1 is KGHSH and CDR2 is LQKENI in the germline V gene. CDR3: CASSALDTGELFF. In DNA form, the CDR3 reads TGTGCCAGCTCAGCCCTAGACACCGGGGAGCTGTTTTTT.

CDR3 in DNA: TGTGCCAGCAGCTGGACTTACACCGGGGAGCTGTTTTTT. It specifies CASSWTYTGELFF. The rearrangement links TRBV7-6 to TRBJ2-2; possibly TRBD2 for D (5 bases). V lost 4 bases and J lost 3, with 6 bases in between. The CDR3 extends over 13 amino acids. From germline, CDR1 is SGHVS and CDR2 FNYEAQ.

The chain links TRBV5-1 to TRBJ2-5; tentative D call: TRBD1 (6 bases). The CDR3 is made up of 15 amino acids. The germline V and J ends were trimmed by 2 bases and 4 bases, with 15 bases remaining between them. Germline CDR1 SGHRS, CDR2 YFSETQ. In nucleotides, the CDR3 is TGCGCCAGCAGCTTCTCACAGGGACCATCAGAGACCCAGTACTTC. Amino acids: CASSFSQGPSETQYF.

This clone has more than one count but fewer than ten. V gene TRBV15 combines with J gene TRBJ1-1; D not resolved. Per the germline V gene, CDR1 is LNHNV and CDR2 is YYDKDF (reference sequence). The CDR3 is 13 amino acids. With 5 bases removed from V and 1 base from J, the gap between germline ends came to 8 bases. This CDR3 reads CATSRRPNTEAFF. As DNA, the CDR3 is TGTGCCACCAGCCGACGACCGAACACTGAAGCTTTCTTT.

This clone has just one count. The V call is TRBV18, the J call TRBJ2-2; possible D gene TRBD1, 6 bases. This CDR3 spans 15 amino acids. V was shortened by 6 bases and J by 6 bases, with 17 bases between the two germline ends. Germline CDR1 reads KGHSH; CDR2 reads LQKENI. This CDR3 reads CASSPYTTGPGELFF. CDR3 DNA: TGTGCCAGCTCGCCGTACACTACAGGGCCCGGGGAGCTGTTTTTT. The entire variable domain, with the rest obtained from reference TRBV18 and TRBJ2-2, is as follows: NAGVMQNPRHLVRRRGQEARLRCSPMKGHSHVYWYRQLPEEGLKFMVYLQKENIIDESGMPKERFSAEFPKEGPSILRIQQVVRGDSAAYFCASSPYTTGPGELFFGEGSRLTVL.

V gene TRBV30 combines with J gene TRBJ1-2; a possible D gene is TRBD1 (5 bases). Between the trimmed V and J ends, which lost 1 base and 4 bases, there was a span of 10 bases. Germline CDR1 reads GTSNPN; CDR2 reads SVGIG (reference sequence). The CDR3 spans 13 residues. The CDR3 spells CAWSGDSPYGYTF. The CDR3 DNA reads as TGTGCCTGGAGTGGCGACAGTCCCTATGGCTACACCTTC.

This rearrangement joins TRBV19 to TRBJ2-5; a weak D match, TRBD2 (6 bases). Trimming took 5 bases from V and 0 from J, leaving 13 bases between them. CDR1 is LNHDA, CDR2 SQIVND, per germline (reference sequence). CDR3 length: 15 residues. The CDR3 protein is CASSSRGFHQETQYF. CDR3 nucleotide sequence: TGTGCCAGTAGTTCCCGGGGGTTCCACCAAGAGACCCAGTACTTC.

V is TRBV6-5 and J is TRBJ2-3, with 12 bases matching TRBD2. V was clipped by 5 bases and J by 5 bases; unmatched bases: 5. This CDR3 comprises 15 residues. In germline, CDR1 is MNHEY, CDR2 SVGAGI. The CDR3 sequence is CASSLAGGLKDTQYF. CDR3 sequence (DNA): TGTGCCAGCAGTCTAGCGGGGGGGCTGAAAGATACGCAGTATTTT.

This clone was recorded a few times. This chain connects TRBV6-5 to TRBJ1-5; no definite D call. The CDR3 has 13 residues. Germline CDR1 reads MNHEY; CDR2 reads SVGAGI. The V and J ends lost 5 bases and 4 bases respectively, with 9 bases between them. The CDR3 reads CASSRDLNQPQHF. DNA for the CDR3: TGTGCCAGCAGTCGGGATCTTAATCAGCCCCAGCATTTT.

In its sample, this clone was seen a few times. V usage is TRBV19 and J usage is TRBJ2-1; a weak D match, TRBD1 (5 bases). Germline-derived CDR1 and CDR2 are LNHDA and SQIVND (reference sequence). CDR3 length: 14 residues. V was shortened by 5 bases and J by 4 bases, with 12 bases between the two germline ends. CDR3 DNA: TGTGCCAGTAGTCACCAGGGTCTGTACAATGAGCAGTTCTTC. Its translation: CASSHQGLYNEQFF. Together with reference TRBV19 and TRBJ2-1, the CDR3 gives the full variable domain: DGGITQSPKYLFRKEGQNVTLSCEQNLNHDAMYWYRQDPGQGLRLIYYSQIVNDFQKGDIAEGYSVSREKKESFPLTVTSAQKNPTAFYLCASSHQGLYNEQFFGPGTRLTVL.

As concerns this clone: Other DNA sequences in this sample translate to the same CDR3. This chain connects TRBV2 to TRBJ2-5; possibly TRBD2 for D (5 bases). V gave up 1 base and J gave up 4 bases, with 10 bases separating them. This CDR3 contains 14 residues. From germline, CDR1 is SNHLY and CDR2 FYNNEI. This chain's CDR3 is CASSEGLAGETQYF. CDR3 coding DNA: TGTGCCAGCAGTGAAGGTTTGGCGGGAGAGACCCAGTACTTC.